Listed below are T cell receptor beta chains from one sample, sequenced in a study of blood T cells in healthy people across ages. TCRdb processed the 5' RACE reads anew with MiXCR; each CDR3 protein has one entry. This sample has 850,000 to 1,000,000 distinct CDR3 sequences, with roughly 51% found just once. Sequencing used blood. These receptors all stem from a woman aged 55 to 70 in good health. Both conserved end residues are part of each CDR3. The D gene is left open where the match is weak. The size of a clone is reported for some rows only, either as once, few or many, or as a class for expanded clones.

V	J	D	size	length	DNA	CDR3
TRBV6-1	TRBJ1-5	-	-	14	TGTGCCAGCAGTGGGACGGGGTACGGTCAGCCCCAGCATTTT	CASSGTGYGQPQHF
TRBV6-2/TRBV6-3	TRBJ2-7	TRBD1	-	15	TGTGCCAGCAGAACTACAGGGGGCAGCTCCTACGAGCAGTACTTC	CASRTTGGSSYEQYF
TRBV2	TRBJ2-2	-	-	12	TGTGCCAGCGTGGAACTTCACGGGGAGCTGTTTTTT	CASVELHGELFF
TRBV29-1	TRBJ1-1	-	-	12	TGCAGCGTTGTTCCGGCGAACACTGAAGCTTTCTTT	CSVVPANTEAFF
TRBV7-6	TRBJ2-5	TRBD2	-	19	TGTGCCAGCAGCTTTCGGCCGACTAGCGGGAGATGGGGAAAAGAGACCCAGTACTTC	CASSFRPTSGRWGKETQYF
TRBV4-1	TRBJ2-5	-	-	15	TGCGCCAGCAGCCAAACCCCACGGGACCAAGAGACCCAGTACTTC	CASSQTPRDQETQYF
TRBV4-1	TRBJ1-6	-	-	17	TGCGCCAGCAGCCAAGGAATAATTAGCTCCTATAATTCACCCCTCCACTTT	CASSQGIISSYNSPLHF
TRBV4-2	TRBJ1-1	-	-	14	TGTGCCAGCAGCCAAGGGGGATGGGGTTGGGAAGCTTTCTTT	CASSQGGWGWEAFF
TRBV20-1	TRBJ2-7	TRBD2	few	15	TGCAGTGCTAGGGCGGGTCCTAGCGGAATCTACGAGCAGTACTTC	CSARAGPSGIYEQYF
TRBV6-6	TRBJ2-3	-	-	15	TGTGCCAGCAGTTATGTAGCGCCTGGCACAGATACGCAGTATTTT	CASSYVAPGTDTQYF
TRBV10-3	TRBJ2-5	-	few	12	TGTGCCATCAGCGAACAGGGAGAGACCCAGTACTTC	CAISEQGETQYF
TRBV28	TRBJ2-1	-	-	15	TGTGCCAGCAGTTTAGGAAGTCGCGCCAAATGGGGGCAGTTCTTC	CASSLGSRAKWGQFF
TRBV5-1	TRBJ2-3	TRBD2	-	18	TGCACCAGCAGCTTGGTTCCCGGACTAGCGGGAAACACAGATACGCAGTATTTT	CTSSLVPGLAGNTDTQYF
TRBV27	TRBJ2-1	-	many	13	TGTGCCAGCAGCCCCAGGTTGGGGAATGAGCAGTTCTTC	CASSPRLGNEQFF
TRBV20-1	TRBJ2-1	TRBD2	-	16	TGCAGTGCTAGAGATCGGGGGGGGAGCTCCTACAATGAGCAGTTCTTC	CSARDRGGSSYNEQFF
TRBV30	TRBJ2-6	-	few	13	TGTGCCTGGAGAGACCCTGGGGCCAACGTCCTGACTTTT	CAWRDPGANVLTF
TRBV11-2	TRBJ2-7	TRBD2	-	16	TGTGCCAGCAGCTTAGCCTGGACTAGACACGCCTACGAGCAGTACTTC	CASSLAWTRHAYEQYF
TRBV5-1	TRBJ1-2	TRBD1	-	18	TGCGCCAGCAGCTTGGATGCCATGCGGGGACAGGGTAAAGGAGGCTACACCTTC	CASSLDAMRGQGKGGYTF
TRBV7-8	TRBJ1-5	TRBD1	-	14	TGTGCCAGCAGCTTAAGGACAGGGGGTCAGCCCCAGCATTTT	CASSLRTGGQPQHF
TRBV7-2	TRBJ2-3	-	-	13	TGTGCCAGCAGCCTACAACCACCGGGTGGGCAGTATTTT	CASSLQPPGGQYF
TRBV27	TRBJ2-1	TRBD1	-	15	TGTGCCAGCAGTTCCGGGACAGGGGTATACAATGAGCAGTTCTTC	CASSSGTGVYNEQFF
TRBV6-5	TRBJ2-3	TRBD2	-	16	TGTGCCAGCAGTTCTGCGGGACTAGGGCGCGCAGATACGCAGTATTTT	CASSSAGLGRADTQYF
TRBV9	TRBJ2-1	TRBD2	few	15	TGTGCCAGCAGCGTAGCAGCGGGAGGATGGAATGAGCAGTTCTTC	CASSVAAGGWNEQFF
TRBV4-2	TRBJ2-2	-	-	15	TGTGCCAGCAGACGCCCCGGGACTCAGCAAGGGGAGCTGTTTTTT	CASRRPGTQQGELFF
TRBV6-2/TRBV6-3	TRBJ2-7	TRBD2	few	15	TGTGCCAGCAGTTATGGGACTAGCGGGGCCGACGAGCAGTACTTC	CASSYGTSGADEQYF
TRBV20-1	TRBJ2-1	-	few	10	TGCAGTGCTAGCTACCCCGTGGAGTTCTTC	CSASYPVEFF
TRBV5-1	TRBJ2-1	-	-	15	TGCGCCAGCAGCTTGGGGCAGGGGGGTTATCATGAGCAGTTCTTC	CASSLGQGGYHEQFF
TRBV12-3/TRBV12-4	TRBJ2-1	-	-	13	TGTGCCACCCAACTAGCCGCGCACAATGAGCAGTTCTTC	CATQLAAHNEQFF